A selection of T cell receptor beta chains follows, all from one sample in a study of post-analysis software for immune sequencing data. TCRdb analysed the PCR reads with MiXCR anew, one entry per CDR3 protein. The sample shows hundreds of thousands of distinct CDR3 sequences, about 44% of them seen only once. The sequenced material came from blood. These receptors all stem from a girl aged 5-17 years with multiple sclerosis. Both conserved end residues are part of each CDR3. Fields, in order: J gene, V gene, CDR3 length, clone size, D gene, CDR3 protein, CDR3 DNA. A D gene is named only where the DNA matches it firmly. Clone size appears in some rows only: once, few, many, or a class for an expanded clone.

TRBJ2-2 TRBV5-1 13 - - CASSGVETGELFF TGCGCCAGCAGCGGGGTGGAGACCGGGGAGCTGTTTTTT
TRBJ1-6 TRBV6-5 15 - - CASSWSQRNNSPLHF TGTGCCAGCAGTTGGAGTCAGAGAAATAATTCACCCCTCCACTTT
TRBJ1-2 TRBV2 12 few TRBD1 CASSPDRVGYTF TGTGCCAGCAGTCCGGACAGGGTTGGCTACACCTTC
TRBJ2-1 TRBV6-6 14 - - CASSYRGAYNEQFF TGTGCCAGCAGTTACAGAGGGGCCTACAATGAGCAGTTCTTC
TRBJ2-2 TRBV6-4 16 - - CASSLEAGPNTGELFF TGTGCCAGCAGCTTGGAAGCAGGGCCGAACACCGGGGAGCTGTTTTTT
TRBJ2-3 TRBV4-2 18 few - CASSLEWGIAPVTDTQYF TGTGCCAGCAGCCTCGAATGGGGGATCGCGCCGGTCACAGATACGCAGTATTTT
TRBJ2-4 TRBV9 15 few - CASSVDVTPWDIQYF TGTGCCAGCAGCGTAGATGTGACCCCGTGGGACATTCAGTACTTC
TRBJ1-2 TRBV20-1 15 - TRBD1 CSARDRTGGAEGYTF TGCAGTGCTAGAGATCGCACAGGGGGCGCGGAAGGCTACACCTTC
TRBJ1-5 TRBV6-1 12 few - CASSEVNQPQHF TGTGCCAGCAGTGAAGTCAATCAGCCCCAGCATTTT
TRBJ2-1 TRBV12-3/TRBV12-4 16 few - CASRPGQLLSYNEQFF TGTGCCAGCAGACCCGGACAGCTGCTCTCCTACAATGAGCAGTTCTTC
TRBJ1-2 TRBV5-6 16 - - CASSLEWVGAGKGYTF TGTGCCAGCAGCTTGGAGTGGGTCGGGGCAGGGAAAGGCTACACCTTC
TRBJ2-3 TRBV7-2 13 - - CASSVRLEEAQYF TGTGCCAGCAGCGTTAGACTGGAGGAGGCGCAGTATTTT
TRBJ2-7 TRBV20-1 15 - TRBD1 CSARGRRGRPYEQYF TGCAGTGCTAGAGGCCGCAGGGGGCGCCCCTACGAGCAGTACTTC
TRBJ1-5 TRBV12-3/TRBV12-4 16 few TRBD1 CASSLRQGLSNQPQHF TGTGCCAGCAGTCTTAGACAGGGCCTTAGCAATCAGCCCCAGCATTTT
TRBJ2-3 TRBV29-1 22 many TRBD2 CSVVVRTVALVGLAGVTDTQYF TGCAGCGTTGTAGTGAGGACAGTAGCGCTTGTTGGACTAGCGGGGGTAACAGATACGCAGTATTTT
TRBJ1-4 TRBV2 17 few - CASSTVGGARSNEKLFF TGTGCCAGCAGCACGGTGGGGGGGGCGCGGAGTAATGAAAAACTGTTTTTT
TRBJ1-4 TRBV5-1 11 - - CASSMNEKLFF TGCGCCAGCAGCATGAATGAAAAACTGTTTTTT
TRBJ1-1 TRBV27 13 few - CASSIGVFTEAFF TGTGCCAGCAGCATAGGGGTATTCACTGAAGCTTTCTTT
TRBJ2-1 TRBV7-8 17 few - CASSSQFMTSFYNEQFF TGTGCCAGCAGCTCGCAGTTTATGACTAGTTTTTACAATGAGCAGTTCTTC
TRBJ2-3 TRBV5-1 15 - TRBD2 CASSHLAGDTDTQYF TGCGCCAGCAGTCACCTAGCGGGGGACACAGACACGCAGTATTTT
TRBJ1-2 TRBV4-1 16 few - CASSQAPRPFNYGYTF TGCGCCAGCAGCCAAGCTCCGCGGCCCTTTAACTATGGCTACACCTTC
TRBJ2-7 TRBV5-1 16 - TRBD2 CASSNGLAGGKYEQYF TGCGCCAGCAGCAACGGCCTAGCGGGGGGGAAGTACGAGCAGTACTTC
TRBJ2-7 TRBV13 13 few - CASSFNRDYEQYF TGTGCCAGCAGCTTTAACAGGGACTACGAGCAGTACTTC
TRBJ2-5 TRBV3-1 16 once TRBD1 CASSQVAGTEKETQYF TGTGCCAGCAGCCAAGTGGCCGGGACAGAGAAAGAGACCCAGTACTTC
TRBJ1-1 TRBV12-3/TRBV12-4 13 few - CASSLLATVGAFF TGTGCCAGCAGTTTGTTGGCGACTGTGGGAGCTTTCTTT
TRBJ2-7 TRBV6-5 14 - TRBD1 CASSSTGGLDEQYF TGTGCCAGCAGTTCCACAGGGGGCTTGGACGAGCAGTACTTC
TRBJ2-7 TRBV5-1 15 few - CASSLDGGAVYEQYF TGCGCCAGCAGCTTGGATGGGGGGGCCGTTTACGAGCAGTACTTC
TRBJ2-3 TRBV12-3/TRBV12-4 15 - TRBD1 CASSFRDSSTDTQYF TGTGCCAGCAGTTTCCGGGACAGTAGCACAGATACGCAGTATTTT
TRBJ2-1 TRBV27 14 few - CASSPAGFHNEQFF TGTGCCAGCAGTCCAGCAGGGTTCCACAATGAGCAGTTCTTC